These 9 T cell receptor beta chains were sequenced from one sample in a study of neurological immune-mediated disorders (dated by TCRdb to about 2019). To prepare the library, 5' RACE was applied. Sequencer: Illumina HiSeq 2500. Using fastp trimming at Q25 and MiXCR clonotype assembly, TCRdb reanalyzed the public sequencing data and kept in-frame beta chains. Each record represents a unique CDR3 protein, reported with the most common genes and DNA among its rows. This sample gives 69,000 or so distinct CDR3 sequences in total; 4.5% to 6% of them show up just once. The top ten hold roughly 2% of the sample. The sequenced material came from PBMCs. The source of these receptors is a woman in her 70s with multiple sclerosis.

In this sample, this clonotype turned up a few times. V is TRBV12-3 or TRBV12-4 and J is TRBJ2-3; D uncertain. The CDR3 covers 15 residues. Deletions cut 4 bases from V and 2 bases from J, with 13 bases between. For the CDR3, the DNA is TGTGCCAGCAGTTACTGGGCCCGCACCACAGATACGCAGTATTTT. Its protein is CASSYWARTTDTQYF.

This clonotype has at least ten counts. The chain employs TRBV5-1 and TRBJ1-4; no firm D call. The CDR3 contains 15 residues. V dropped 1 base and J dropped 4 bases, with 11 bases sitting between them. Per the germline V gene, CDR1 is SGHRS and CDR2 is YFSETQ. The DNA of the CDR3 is TGCGCCAGCAGCTTGATCCCTTCGGGTAATGAAAAACTGTTTTTT. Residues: CASSLIPSGNEKLFF.

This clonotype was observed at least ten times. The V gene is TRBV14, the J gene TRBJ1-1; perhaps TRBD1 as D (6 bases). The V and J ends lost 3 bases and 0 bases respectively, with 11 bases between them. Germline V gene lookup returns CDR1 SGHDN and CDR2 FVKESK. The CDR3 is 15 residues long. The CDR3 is CASSQGHRMNTEAFF. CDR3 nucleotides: TGTGCCAGCAGCCAGGGACACCGAATGAACACTGAAGCTTTCTTT.

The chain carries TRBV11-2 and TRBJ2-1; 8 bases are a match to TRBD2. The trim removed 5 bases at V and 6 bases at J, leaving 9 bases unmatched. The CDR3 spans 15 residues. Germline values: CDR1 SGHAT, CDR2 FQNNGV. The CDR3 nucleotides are TGTGCCAGCAGCCCAGGACTAGCCGCTTCCAATGAGCAGTTCTTC. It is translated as CASSPGLAASNEQFF.

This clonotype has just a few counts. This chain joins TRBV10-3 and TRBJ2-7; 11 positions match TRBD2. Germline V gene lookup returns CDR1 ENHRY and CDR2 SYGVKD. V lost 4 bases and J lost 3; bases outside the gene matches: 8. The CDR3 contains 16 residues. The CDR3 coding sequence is TGTGCCATCAGTGGCAGACTAGCGGGATCTCTCTACGAGCAGTACTTC. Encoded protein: CAISGRLAGSLYEQYF.

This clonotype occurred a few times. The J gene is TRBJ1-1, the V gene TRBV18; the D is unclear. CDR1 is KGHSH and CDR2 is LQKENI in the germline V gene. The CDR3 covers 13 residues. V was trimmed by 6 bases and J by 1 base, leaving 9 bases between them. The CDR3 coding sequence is TGTGCCAGCTCCGAGAGCACGAACACTGAAGCTTTCTTT. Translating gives CASSESTNTEAFF. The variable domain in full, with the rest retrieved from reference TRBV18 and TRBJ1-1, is NAGVMQNPRHLVRRRGQEARLRCSPMKGHSHVYWYRQLPEEGLKFMVYLQKENIIDESGMPKERFSAEFPKEGPSILRIQQVVRGDSAAYFCASSESTNTEAFFGQGTRLTVV.

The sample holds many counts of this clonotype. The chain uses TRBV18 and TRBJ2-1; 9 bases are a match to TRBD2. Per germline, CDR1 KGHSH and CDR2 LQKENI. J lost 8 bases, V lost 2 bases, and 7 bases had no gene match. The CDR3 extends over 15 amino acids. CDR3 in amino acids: CASSPGSGRSDEQFF. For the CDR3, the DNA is TGTGCCAGCTCACCAGGGAGCGGGAGGTCCGATGAGCAGTTCTTC.

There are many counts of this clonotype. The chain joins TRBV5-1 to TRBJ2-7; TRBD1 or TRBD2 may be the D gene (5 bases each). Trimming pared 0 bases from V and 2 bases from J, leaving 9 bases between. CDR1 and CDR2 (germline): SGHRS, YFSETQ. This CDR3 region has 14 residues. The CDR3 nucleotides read TGCGCCAGCAGCTTGGCGGGGACGGCCTACGAGCAGTACTTC. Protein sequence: CASSLAGTAYEQYF. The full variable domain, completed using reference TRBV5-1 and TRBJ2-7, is KAGVTQTPRYLIKTRGQQVTLSCSPISGHRSVSWYQQTPGQGLQFLFEYFSETQRNKGNFPGRFSGRQFSNSRSEMNVSTLELGDSALYLCASSLAGTAYEQYFGPGTRLTVT.

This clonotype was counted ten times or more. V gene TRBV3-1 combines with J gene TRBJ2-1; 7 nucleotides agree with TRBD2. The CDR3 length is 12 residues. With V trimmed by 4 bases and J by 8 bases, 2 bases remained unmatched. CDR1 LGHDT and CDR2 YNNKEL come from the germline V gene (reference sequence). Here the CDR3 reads CASSLSGHEQFF. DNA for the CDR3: TGTGCCAGCAGCCTTAGCGGGCATGAGCAGTTCTTC.